This section outlines one TCR beta chain sequence together with its context. Study processing details: It was from reference gene primer amplification that nucleated cell counts were estimated. The method was immunoSEQ multiplex PCR; TCRdb's version includes in-frame clones alone and lacks a portion of them. D and trimming come from the DNA, and the V and J calls and clone size come from that table. The sample carries around 250,000 clones, less than 90% recorded once. The source of the sample is a study of blood T cell repertoires in COVID-19. For the study at large: Italy, Spain and the United States were the sources of the convalescent and acute COVID-19 samples. T cells, B-cell-depleted T cells, or PBMCs provided the cDNA or gDNA that served as material.

The ends lost 1 base at V and 5 bases at J; junction bases unmatched: 3. From germline, CDR1 is KGHDR and CDR2 SFDVKD. The CDR3 length is 15 residues. The clonotype comes from a man aged 55 to 70 who had recovered from COVID-19. The J gene is TRBJ2-3, the V gene TRBV24-1, with 9 positions matching TRBD2. The sample consisted of peripheral blood. CDR3 DNA: TGTGCCACCAGTGATTTCGGCGGGGGGGTAGATACGCAGTATTTT. Translating gives CATSDFGGGVDTQYF.